The text below deals with one T cell receptor (beta chain). Antigen specificity is unknown. Using immunoSEQ multiplex PCR, the repertoire was profiled, and TCRdb retains in-frame clones only, with some absent. The sample lists 1.4 million to 1.5 million clones, approximately 97% occurring once. This entry belongs to a study of shared clonotypes between healthy human individuals. Findings and limits, study-wide: When compared with the clonotypes that were shared by all four sorted-subset donors, the non-shared clonotypes turned out to have lower generation probabilities. Naive subsets, compared against memory subsets, generally had larger estimated richness values.

Germline V gives CDR1 SGHDT, CDR2 YYEEEE. V trimming: 0 bases; J trimming: 3 bases; junction bases outside the gene matches: 7. CDR3 length equals 16 residues. The V call is TRBV5-6, the J call TRBJ2-7; TRBD1 matches 9 bases. The sequenced sample was naive CD4+ T cells sorted from blood. Subset reported: CD45RA+ positively selected. The receptor comes from a man aged 25-45 years in good health. The chain's CDR3 is CASSLVADRGLYEQYF. DNA of the CDR3: TGTGCCAGCAGCTTGGTTGCGGACAGGGGACTCTACGAGCAGTACTTC.